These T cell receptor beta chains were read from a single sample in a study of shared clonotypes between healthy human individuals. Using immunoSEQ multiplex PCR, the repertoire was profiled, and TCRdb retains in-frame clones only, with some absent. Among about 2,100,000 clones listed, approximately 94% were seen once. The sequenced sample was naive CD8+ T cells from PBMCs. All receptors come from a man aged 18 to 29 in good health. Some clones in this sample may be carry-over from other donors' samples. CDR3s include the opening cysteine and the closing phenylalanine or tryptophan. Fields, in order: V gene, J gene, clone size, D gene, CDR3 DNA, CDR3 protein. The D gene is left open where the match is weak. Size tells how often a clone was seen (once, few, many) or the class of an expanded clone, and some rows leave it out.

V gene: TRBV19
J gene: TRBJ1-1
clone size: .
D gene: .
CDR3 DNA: TGTGCCAGTATTCGGGCAGCTGTGAACACTGAAGCTTTCTTT
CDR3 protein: CASIRAAVNTEAFF

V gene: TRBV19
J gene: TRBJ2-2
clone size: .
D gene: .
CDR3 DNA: TGTGCCAGTAGTCTACACACCGGGGAGCTGTTTTTT
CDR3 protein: CASSLHTGELFF

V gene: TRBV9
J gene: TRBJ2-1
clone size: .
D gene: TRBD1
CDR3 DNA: TGTGCCAGCAGCCCCGGGACAGGGGGTAGGGATGAGCAGTTCTTC
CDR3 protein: CASSPGTGGRDEQFF

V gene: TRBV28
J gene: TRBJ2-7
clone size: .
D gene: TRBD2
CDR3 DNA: TGTGCCAGCAGCCCCAATCCTCGAGCGGGAGAGGAATACGAGCAGTACTTC
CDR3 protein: CASSPNPRAGEEYEQYF

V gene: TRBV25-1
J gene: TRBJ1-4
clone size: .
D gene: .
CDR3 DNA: TGTGCCAGCAGTGAATTAGCAGGGTTTAATGAAAAACTGTTTTTT
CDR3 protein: CASSELAGFNEKLFF

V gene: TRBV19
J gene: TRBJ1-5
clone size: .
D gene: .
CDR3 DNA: TGTGCCAGTAGTAGTTGGGGTGGCAATCAGCCCCAGCATTTT
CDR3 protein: CASSSWGGNQPQHF

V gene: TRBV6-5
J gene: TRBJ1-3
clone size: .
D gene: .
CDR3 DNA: TGTGCCAGCAGATACAGGGAGGGTCTTGGAAACACCATATATTTT
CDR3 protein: CASRYREGLGNTIYF

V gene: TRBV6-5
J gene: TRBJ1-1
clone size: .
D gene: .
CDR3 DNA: TGTGCCAGCAGTTACAGTCATCCTCGGAACACTGAAGCTTTCTTT
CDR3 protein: CASSYSHPRNTEAFF

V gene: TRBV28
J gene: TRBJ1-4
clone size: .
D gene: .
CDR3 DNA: TGTGCCAGCAGTTTGGCCGGGGTAGGGGAAAAACTGTTTTTT
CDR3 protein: CASSLAGVGEKLFF

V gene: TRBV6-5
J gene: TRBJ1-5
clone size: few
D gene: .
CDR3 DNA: TGTGCCAGCAGGCAAGCAAGTTATAGCAATCAGCCCCAGCATTTT
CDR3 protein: CASRQASYSNQPQHF

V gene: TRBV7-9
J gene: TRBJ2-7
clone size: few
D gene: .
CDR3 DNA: TGTGCCAGCAGCTCGACCTACGAGCAGTACTTC
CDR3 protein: CASSSTYEQYF

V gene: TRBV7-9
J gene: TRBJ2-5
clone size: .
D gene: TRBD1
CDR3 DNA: TGTGCCAGCAGCTCGCGGACAGGGAGGTCGGAGACCCAGTACTTC
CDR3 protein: CASSSRTGRSETQYF

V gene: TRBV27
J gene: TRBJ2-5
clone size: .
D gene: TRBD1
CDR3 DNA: TGTGCCAGCAGTTTGATTCCCCCCGGACAGGGGGCGGAGACCCAGTACTTC
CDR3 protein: CASSLIPPGQGAETQYF

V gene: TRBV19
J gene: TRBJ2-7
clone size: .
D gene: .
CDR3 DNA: TGTGCCAGCCGGGACAAGTCCTACGAGCAGTACTTC
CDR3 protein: CASRDKSYEQYF